Listed here is a single T cell receptor (beta chain). Antigen: not known. The junction shows a germline mismatch at one end, possibly a read error. There are 15 residues in the CDR3. Germline CDR1 MGHDK, CDR2 SYGVNS. Prepared libraries of TCR beta cDNA carried unique molecular identifiers. From around 0.96 to 9.9 million T cells, a few hundred thousand cDNA molecules were obtained. MiXCR, run by TCRdb on the PCR reads, gives a single entry per CDR3 protein. Here the sample spans some 890,000 distinct CDR3 sequences, around 53% being singletons. This sample is part of a study of post-analysis software for immune sequencing data. General study points: Multiple sclerosis patients showed significantly lower normalized Chao1 diversity than controls did. Batch-mates among the samples co-clustered strongly by F measure. Included in a set of roughly five TRBV segments more frequent in patients than controls were TRBV5-6, TRBV5-1 and TRBV20-1.

Material for sequencing was blood. This TCR derives from a girl aged 10 to 17 with multiple sclerosis. The chain has TRBV25-1 and TRBJ2-5, with TRBD2 identical over 8 bases. The CDR3 loop reads CTSSDGSGKYNEQYF. DNA for the CDR3: TGTACCAGCAGTGACGGTAGCGGGAAATACAATGAGCAGTACTTC.